This TCR beta chain was sequenced for a study of vaccination effects on CD4 cells after COVID-19. Notes on the study in general: In the late period after vaccination, infection- and vaccine-induced clones contracted markedly.

Sequencing used immunoSEQ multiplex PCR; TCRdb keeps in-frame clones, though not all of them. The sample lists about 14,000 clones; around 80% were seen once. Sequencing in the ViraFEST assay came after antigen-specific CD4+ T cells had been expanded with viral peptide pools, which were used to stimulate PBMC. Subsequent to a culture period of under twelve days, CD4+ T cells were isolated. Prior SARS-CoV-2 infection was absent in the vaccine recipients, as shown by negative nucleocapsid antibodies. The culture medium for about 2 million PBMC per well included 10 IU/ml IL-2 and about 9.1 ug/ml peptides. Days 3 and 7 saw half the medium replaced with IL-2 medium. Points on this clone: Its matching antigen is unknown.

The CDR3 has 17 residues. Trimming pared 7 bases from V and 0 bases from J, leaving 19 bases between. Germline CDR1 reads MDHEN; CDR2 reads SYDVKM. This sequence originates from a human donor who received a COVID-19 vaccine. The chain links TRBV28 to TRBJ2-1; perhaps TRBD2 as D (5 bases). The material was CD4+ T cells from PBMCs cultured with HCoV-229E spike peptides, obtained before COVID-19 vaccination. CDR3 sequence reads: CASTTIGVWGSYNEQFF. The CDR3 DNA reads as TGTGCCAGCACCACTATCGGGGTTTGGGGCTCCTACAATGAGCAGTTCTTC.